Described below is a single T cell receptor (beta chain) sequence and its context. The target of this receptor is not known. It has no much larger one-base neighbor in the sample; base qualities were not kept. The cohort comprised approximately 700 healthy bone marrow donors. All cohort members were sampled while nominally healthy, although unrecorded immune exposures were likely present. The donor was CMV seropositive and was included in the group of 250 to 350 seropositive cohort members. A peripheral blood sample was provided by each donor, and peripheral blood mononuclear cells were used for TCR beta sequencing. The Qiagen DNeasy Blood Extraction Kit was used to extract genomic DNA from the blood cell samples. After removal of 3 bases from V and 8 bases from J, the junction retains 6 bases not matched to a gene. Including the terminal cysteine and phenylalanine, the CDR3 comprises 15 residues. The entry retains the CDR3 DNA only, 45 bases that are in frame from base 1. Looking up the germline V gene yields CDR1 LGHNA and CDR2 YSLEER.

The data belong to a study of cytomegalovirus exposure and HLA in healthy donors (TCRdb year 2017). Concerning the study at large: An earlier analysis of 587 of the donors reported approximately 270 Gb of sequence data and 117 million unique TCR beta sequences from 190 million or so T cells. Approximately 300 gigabases of sequencing data and around 90 million unique TCR sequences made up an early release that covered fewer than 650 HLA-typed donors. Of the 300 to 450 genotyped donors, 70% to 90% were placed in the genetic ancestry cluster associated with self-reported Caucasian donors. The study was designed to test whether signatures of past pathogen exposure could be identified by cataloging public T cell receptors. The study profiled the T cell repertoires of fewer than 850 subjects by immunosequencing and related them to cytomegalovirus serostatus. A separate validation cohort of roughly 120 different subjects was used in addition to the approximately 610-subject first cohort. To predict cytomegalovirus infection status, the study combined high-throughput TCR immunosequencing, statistical association of individual TCRs with disease status, and machine learning. In a later analysis, previously published TCR beta repertoires from 666 donors were re-analyzed and high-resolution HLA genotyping was added so that TCR occurrence patterns could be studied. Rather than drawing on any new phenotypic data, the later analysis identified candidate immune exposures from TCR beta sequences and the way those sequences occurred across donors. An earlier analysis of fewer than 750 of the donors used high-throughput TCR beta sequencing to judge whether each TCR beta V gene segment behaved as functional or pseudogenic. Donor age, sex, ethnicity and CMV serostatus were compiled together with the repertoire data. A later genetic analysis used genome-wide SNP genotypes for about 55% of the 666 donors, treating that subset as a discovery cohort. All discovery cohort repertoires had been generated on a single sequencing platform. HLA typing covered class I and class II loci at four-digit resolution. Typing coverage varied by locus: roughly 620-640 donors for A, B, C, DRB1 and DQB1; roughly 560 for DQA1; over 600 for DPA1; 450 to 480 for DPB1. Roughly 5 DR-DQ haplotypes were treated as single units for association and clustering because of strong linkage in the cohort. Among some 400 genotyped donors of the cohort, an average of approximately 220,000 unique TCR beta nucleotide sequences was sequenced per donor, of which about 18% were non-productive.

The paper's findings and limits, for the study overall: In the study, some 180 TCR beta chains were listed as associated with cytomegalovirus. Across donors, most TCR sequences were observed very rarely, whereas some public TCRs were present in many individuals. Because some donors lacked HLA typing at each locus, the association tests relied only on the typed subset. Specific HLA alleles were associated with 15,000 to 20,000 TCR beta sequences at a false discovery rate of 0.05 in a later analysis. A later analysis found that TCR association rates varied across HLA loci, with DRB1 alleles showing the most associated TCRs and HLA-C alleles the fewest. Linkage disequilibrium might explain the correlated functional status among segregating V segments, but an unknown experimental factor could not be ruled out. Broadly in line with IMGT annotations, most TCR beta V segments showed up in productive rearrangements about 87% or about 30% of the time in an earlier analysis of several hundred of the donors. Strong co-occurrence of HLA alleles, especially DR and DQ, made assigning TCR associations to individual alleles difficult. Because counts were too low, about 15 rarely observed V segments, including chromosome 9 orphons, were left out of the earlier analysis of 587 of the donors. Several of the top co-occurrence clusters appeared to be linked to parvovirus B19, influenza, CMV and Epstein-Barr virus, according to a later analysis. According to the authors, the approach could potentially be generalized to other disease states and immunological phenotypes. The cohort was sequenced for TCR beta chains only, and without alpha or paired-chain data the features that could be detected were limited. According to a later genetic analysis, donors in an Asian-associated ancestry cluster had fewer N-insertions in productive TCRs than the approximately 630-donor mean. In vitro tests confirmed that a few of the cytomegalovirus-associated TCR beta chains recognize cytomegalovirus antigens. A later analysis found that HLA-associated TCR beta chains were more clonally expanded and had lower generation probabilities than equally common non-associated chains. V-gene and J-gene trimming of TCR beta chains was associated with a missense DCLRE1C variant in a later genetic analysis, and the association was replicated in an independent cohort. Some IMGT-functional V segments, including TRBV6-2 and TRBV6-3, could not be told apart with the 87-base-pair reads, so those segments were excluded. A later analysis found that most CMV-associated TCR beta chains appeared HLA-restricted, with HLA associations seemingly driven largely by CMV exposure. A further reported finding was that TCR beta sequences accurately predicted the HLA-A and HLA-B alleles for most subjects in the first cohort. A group of highly shared sequence variants was considered likely to be a technical artifact of the sequencing pipeline. The only immune exposure information available for the cohort was CMV serostatus. Presence/absence analyses assumed roughly uniform sequencing depth across donors, an assumption that may not hold. The classifier was reported to diagnose cytomegalovirus status with high specificity and sensitivity in both the original and validation cohorts.

The library relied on the immunoSEQ multiplex PCR assay. For the multiplex PCR, a mixture combining 60 forward primers for TCR Vbeta segments and 13 reverse primers for TCR Jbeta segments was used. Amplification of the CDR3 region of rearranged TCR beta genes was performed with a multiplex PCR assay on genomic DNA. Amplified TCR beta libraries were sequenced as 87-base-pair reads on the Illumina HiSeq System. As for the original processing: A later analysis counted about 80 million unique TCR beta chains across the 500 to 850 repertoires, and some 11 million of these chains were shared by at least two donors. To remove PCR and sequencing errors, raw reads were error-corrected and collapsed into unique sequences using a nearest-neighbor algorithm that merged closely related sequences. V, D and J gene segments were assigned by aligning CDR3 sequences to IMGT reference sequences. For a sequence to be retained, at least a six-nucleotide match to both a V gene segment and a J gene segment was required. Rearrangements were classified as productive when the CDR3 lacked stop codons and remained in frame with V and J, and all other rearrangements were classified as non-productive. CDR3 was defined by IMGT convention, running from the second conserved V-encoded cysteine to the conserved J-encoded phenylalanine. The earlier analysis of about 610 of the donors excluded any sequence lacking an unambiguous match to a single V gene segment. An earlier analysis of 550 to 650 of the donors classified V segments as functional when productive rearrangements were above 56.7% and as segregating when the standard deviation between donors was above 5%. To diagnose cytomegalovirus status from the catalog of TCR beta chain sequences, a statistical classification framework was built. In a later analysis, TCR nucleotide sequences were compared against IMGT/GENE-DB human TR gene sequences so that V and J genes could be assigned. The TCRdist pipeline was used in a later analysis to assign CDR3 sequences and most-parsimonious VDJ recombination scenarios. In a later analysis, each TCR beta chain was defined by its CDR3 amino acid sequence together with its V-gene family, and reads lacking a unique V-gene family were excluded. In a later analysis, around 650 highly shared, low-generation-probability nucleotide sequences were removed to address suspected cross-contamination and a sequencing artifact. A later analysis calculated a clonal expansion index for each public chain from normalized within-repertoire ranks of inferred template counts. A later analysis computed generation probabilities with a VDJ recombination model fitted to out-of-frame rearrangements, and checked the results against IGoR. In a later analysis, TCR-TCR, TCR-HLA and TCR-CMV co-occurrence was scored with hypergeometric tests, and a repertoire-size bias correction was applied to TCR pairs. In a later analysis, false discovery rates were estimated by permuting HLA or CMV assignments 20 times. In a later analysis, co-occurring TCRs were grouped with DBSCAN, and TCRdist sequence similarity was added when clustering was performed within HLA-allele-positive subsets. Repertoires with fewer than 30,000 or more than 120,000 public chains, plus five repertoires with anomalous nucleotide sharing, were excluded from co-occurrence clustering. As stored in TCRdb, this immuneACCESS dataset retains in-frame rearrangements with V and J assigned. A fraction of the clones does not appear; measured against another copy, unresolved V genes explain less than half of the discrepancy, and the remainder lacks a known reason. The DNA gave D and trimming, while V, J and clone size come from that table. The sample data list 150,000 to 200,000 clones, and around 80% of these were observed just once. The ten largest make up approximately 2% of the sample.

The clonotype was recovered from a woman in her 30s in good health and CMV-seropositive. The V gene is TRBV4-3 and the J gene is TRBJ1-4; the junction holds 10 bases that match TRBD1. The sample consisted of PBMCs. The CDR3 corresponds to CASSQSGTGDEKLFF. The sequenced DNA: TGCGCCAGCAGCCAGTCCGGGACAGGGGACGAAAAACTGTTTTTT.